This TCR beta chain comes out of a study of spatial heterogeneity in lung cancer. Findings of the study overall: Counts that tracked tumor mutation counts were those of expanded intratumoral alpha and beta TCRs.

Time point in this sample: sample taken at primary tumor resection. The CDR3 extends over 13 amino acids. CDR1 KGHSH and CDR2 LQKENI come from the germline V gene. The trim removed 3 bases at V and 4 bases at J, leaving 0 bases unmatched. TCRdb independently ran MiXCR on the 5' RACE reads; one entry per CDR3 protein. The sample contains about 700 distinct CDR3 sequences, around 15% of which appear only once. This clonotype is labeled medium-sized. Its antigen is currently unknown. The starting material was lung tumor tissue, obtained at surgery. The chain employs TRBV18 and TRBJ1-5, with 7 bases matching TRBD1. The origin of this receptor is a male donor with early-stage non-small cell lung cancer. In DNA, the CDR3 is TGTGCCAGCTCACCGGACAGGAATCAGCCCCAGCATTTT. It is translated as CASSPDRNQPQHF.